The T cell receptor beta chain under discussion was sequenced for a study of shared clonotypes between healthy human individuals. Study details: For every donor, three CD4 naive, three CD4 memory, two CD8 naive and one CD8 memory plates were used.

An even split of each subset's genomic DNA across several immunoSEQ plates was performed. It was roughly 200 ng DNA, about 30,000 T cell genomes, that sorted-subset replicate PCRs used. Generated by immunoSEQ multiplex PCR, the TCRdb table keeps only in-frame clones and is missing some. The sample has about 2 million clones; about 95% are singletons. CD8 cells classed as naive were CD45RO-negative and positively selected for CCR7, excluding terminally differentiated effector memory CD45RA+ cells. Trimming stripped 4 bases from V and 5 bases from J, with 10 bases between. Germline-derived CDR1 and CDR2 are LGHNA and YSLEER. The length of the CDR3 is 13 residues.

The chain combines TRBV4-3 with TRBJ2-3; possibly TRBD1 or TRBD2 for D (5 bases each). Sequenced input: naive CD8+ T cells sorted from blood. This receptor was identified in a man younger than 30 in good health. CDR3 DNA sequence: TGCGCCAGCAGCCGTGTTGGGGGAGATACGCAGTATTTT. Translated, it gives CASSRVGGDTQYF.